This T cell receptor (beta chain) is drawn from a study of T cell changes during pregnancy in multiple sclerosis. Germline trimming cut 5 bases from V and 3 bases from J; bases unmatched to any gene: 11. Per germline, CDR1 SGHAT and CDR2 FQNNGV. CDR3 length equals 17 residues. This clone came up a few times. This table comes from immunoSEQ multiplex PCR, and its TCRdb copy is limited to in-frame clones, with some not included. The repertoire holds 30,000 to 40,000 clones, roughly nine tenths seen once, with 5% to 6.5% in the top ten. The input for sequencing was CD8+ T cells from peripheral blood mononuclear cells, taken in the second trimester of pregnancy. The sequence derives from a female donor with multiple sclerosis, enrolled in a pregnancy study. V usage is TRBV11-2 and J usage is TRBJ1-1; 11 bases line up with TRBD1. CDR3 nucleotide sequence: TGTGCCAGCAGCGCGCCCGGGACAGGGGGTTGGGACACTGAAGCTTTCTTT. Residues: CASSAPGTGGWDTEAFF.